Given below is one T cell receptor beta chain in context. Germline V lookup: CDR1 SGHKS, CDR2 YYEKEE (reference sequence). V was shortened by 5 bases and J by 7 bases, with 25 bases between the two germline ends. The CDR3 covers 16 residues. Clones were sequenced by immunoSEQ multiplex PCR, and TCRdb holds only the in-frame ones, with some missing. The sample lists about 52,000 clones, roughly 80% seen once, with roughly 1.3% in the top ten. The data were taken from a study of PD-L1 blockade in urothelial cancer. On the study more broadly: Once treatment had started, blood was analyzed at 3 weeks (second dose) and again at 6 weeks.

Specified time point: pretreatment peripheral blood. Here the sequenced sample was PBMCs, taken around atezolizumab (anti-PD-L1) treatment. The genes are TRBV5-5 and TRBJ2-7; D perhaps matches TRBD2 (6 bases). The source is a man in his fifties with urothelial cancer. CDR3 bases: TGTGCCAGCAGTTGGGGGACCCCGGGACTCCGTAGGGAGCAGTACTTC. Translated, it gives CASSWGTPGLRREQYF.